A single sample is the source of the 21 T cell receptor beta chains below, sequenced in a study of T cell changes during pregnancy in multiple sclerosis. The method was immunoSEQ multiplex PCR; TCRdb's version includes in-frame clones alone and lacks a portion of them. The table records some 80,000 clones, 90% to 95% of them present only once. The source was peripheral blood, collected in the second trimester of pregnancy. These receptors were collected from a female donor with multiple sclerosis, enrolled in a pregnancy study.

The CDR3 sequence: CASGSPQGNTGELFF. The DNA for the CDR3 is TGTGCTAGTGGCTCCCCTCAGGGGAACACCGGGGAGCTGTTTTTT. This chain connects TRBV12-5 to TRBJ2-2, with D tentatively TRBD1 (5 bases). Between the trimmed V and J ends, which lost 6 bases and 1 base, there was a span of 12 bases. The CDR3 is made up of 15 amino acids. CDR1 LGHNT and CDR2 FRNRAP come from the germline V gene.

This sequence joins TRBV2 and TRBJ2-1; 7 bases line up with TRBD1. This CDR3 is built from 14 residues. Per germline, CDR1 SNHLY and CDR2 FYNNEI. J gave up 9 bases and V 5 bases, and 10 bases lay outside the gene matches. The CDR3 DNA reads as TGTGCCAGCAGTCGGGACAGTTTACGGGGTGAGCAGTTCTTC. This gives the protein CASSRDSLRGEQFF. Drawing the rest from reference TRBV2 and TRBJ2-1, the complete variable domain is EPEVTQTPSHQVTQMGQEVILRCVPISNHLYFYWYRQILGQKVEFLVSFYNNEISEKSEIFDDQFSVERPDGSNFTLKIRSTKLEDSAMYFCASSRDSLRGEQFFGPGTRLTVL.

The chain uses TRBV5-5 and TRBJ1-4; TRBD1 aligns across 7 bases. The V gene's germline CDR1 is SGHKS and CDR2 YYEKEE (reference sequence). V gave up 4 bases and J gave up 8 bases; unmatched junction bases: 11. The CDR3 totals 15 residues. This CDR3 reads CASSPGQSRGEKLFF. Here the CDR3 DNA reads TGTGCCAGCAGCCCCGGACAGAGCAGGGGGGAAAAACTGTTTTTT.

This sequence joins TRBV4-1 and TRBJ2-1; 9 positions match TRBD2. The V segment lost 4 bases and the J segment 6 bases; nucleotides outside the gene matches: 7. In germline, CDR1 is MGHRA, CDR2 YSYEKL. The CDR3 extends over 15 amino acids. The CDR3 protein is CASSLLAGAGNEQFF. CDR3 in DNA: TGCGCCAGCAGCCTTTTAGCGGGAGCAGGCAATGAGCAGTTCTTC.

The rearrangement links TRBV10-3 to TRBJ1-1, with D possibly TRBD1 on 5 matching bases. The V and J ends lost 6 bases and 0 bases respectively, with 17 bases between them. The germline V gene encodes CDR1 ENHRY and CDR2 SYGVKD. This CDR3 contains 16 residues. The CDR3 DNA sequence: TGTGCCATCAGCATTAATGTTGGGGGGATGAACACTGAAGCTTTCTTT. Translating it yields CAISINVGGMNTEAFF.

In its sample, this clone was seen once. The rearrangement joins TRBV5-5 to TRBJ2-1; D possibly corresponds to TRBD1 (5 bases). V was shortened by 0 bases and J by 2 bases, with 18 bases between the two germline ends. The CDR3 extends over 18 amino acids. Germline values: CDR1 SGHKS, CDR2 YYEKEE (reference sequence). The CDR3 here is CASSLGADSYLPYNEQFF. In DNA form, the CDR3 reads TGTGCCAGCAGCTTGGGGGCAGACAGCTACCTCCCCTACAATGAGCAGTTCTTC.

Here the CDR3 DNA reads TGTGCCAGCAGCCCGGGGATTGGGAACACTGAAGCTTTCTTT. The encoded protein is CASSPGIGNTEAFF. The chain has TRBV27 and TRBJ1-1; D is unresolved. CDR3 length: 14 residues. Germline assignment: CDR1 MNHEY and CDR2 SMNVEV (reference sequence). V was cut by 6 bases and J by 1 base, with 12 bases left in between.

This clone was detected once. This sequence joins TRBV30 and TRBJ1-4; no clear D gene. Germline CDR1 GTSNPN, CDR2 SVGIG (reference sequence). CDR3 length equals 13 residues. V was pared by 2 bases and J by 10 bases, with 14 bases between. CDR3 amino acids: CAWSRAAEGKLFF. As DNA, the CDR3 is TGTGCCTGGAGTAGGGCAGCCGAGGGAAAACTGTTTTTT.

The rearrangement joins TRBV18 to TRBJ1-2, with 9 bases identical to TRBD1. V gave up 3 bases and J gave up 8 bases; unmatched junction bases: 13. Germline loops: CDR1 KGHSH, CDR2 LQKENI. The CDR3 is made up of 16 amino acids. The CDR3 is CASSPRDRAPPGGYTF. The CDR3 nucleotides are TGTGCCAGCTCACCCCGGGACAGGGCCCCCCCGGGAGGCTACACCTTC.

CDR3 sequence (DNA): TGTGCCAGCAGCTTAGACAGGGGAGGAAACTATGGCTACACCTTC. As protein: CASSLDRGGNYGYTF. The chain carries TRBV13 and TRBJ1-2, with 7 nucleotides matching TRBD1. V was pared by 1 base and J by 2 bases, with 4 bases of the junction left unmatched. The CDR3 length is 15 residues. The germline V gene encodes CDR1 PRHDT and CDR2 FYEKMQ (reference sequence). Filled out from reference TRBV13 and TRBJ1-2, the complete variable domain reads AAGVIQSPRHLIKEKRETATLKCYPIPRHDTVYWYQQGPGQDPQFLISFYEKMQSDKGSIPDRFSAQQFSDYHSELNMSSLELGDSALYFCASSLDRGGNYGYTFGSGTRLTVV.

This rearrangement joins TRBV19 to TRBJ2-5; a weak D match, TRBD1 (7 bases). This CDR3 contains 17 residues. V was pared by 3 bases and J by 5 bases, with 22 bases between. In germline, CDR1 is LNHDA, CDR2 SQIVND (reference sequence). The CDR3 sequence is CASSIAGTARAGETQYF. For the CDR3, the DNA is TGTGCCAGTAGTATCGCCGGGACAGCCCGCGCGGGGGAGACCCAGTACTTC.

The chain combines TRBV6-6 with TRBJ1-5; D may be TRBD1 (6 bases). V lost 7 bases to trimming and J lost 7 bases, with 14 bases between them. Germline loops: CDR1 MNHNY, CDR2 SVGAGI (reference sequence). CDR3 length: 13 amino acids. CDR3 residues: CASNTGGEQPQHF. CDR3 DNA: TGTGCCAGCAATACGGGGGGCGAACAGCCCCAGCATTTT.

The chain has TRBV9 and TRBJ2-7; 15 positions match TRBD2. Germline assignment: CDR1 SGDLS and CDR2 YYNGEE. After removal of 3 bases from V and 0 bases from J, the junction contained 7 bases not matched to a gene. This CDR3 is 18 amino acids long. In DNA, the CDR3 is TGTGCCAGCAGCGGTGGGACTAGCGGGAGGCCGGGCTCCTACGAGCAGTACTTC. It is translated as CASSGGTSGRPGSYEQYF.

The chain carries TRBV28 and TRBJ2-2; 7 bases map to TRBD1. The V segment lost 7 bases and the J segment 7 bases; nucleotides outside the gene matches: 6. This CDR3 has 13 residues. Germline CDR1 is MDHEN and CDR2 is SYDVKM. The CDR3 DNA is TGTGCCAGCACTTCAGGGGGTGGCGGGGAGCTGTTTTTT. Protein product: CASTSGGGGELFF.

The V call is TRBV29-1, the J call TRBJ2-1; the match to TRBD2 covers 12 bases. The germline V gene has CDR1 SQVTM and CDR2 ANQGSEA. V gave up 6 bases and J gave up 10 bases; unmatched junction bases: 13. This CDR3 has 15 residues. The CDR3 coding sequence is TGCAGCGTACCATCAGGACTAGCGGGATCATGGGAGCAGTTCTTC. Amino acid sequence: CSVPSGLAGSWEQFF.

The chain combines TRBV11-1 with TRBJ1-1, with D possibly TRBD1 on 5 matching bases. V was clipped by 1 base and J by 3 bases, with 15 bases between them. The CDR3 runs 16 residues. The germline V gene encodes CDR1 SGHAT and CDR2 FQDESV (reference sequence). The DNA of the CDR3 is TGTGCCAGCAGCTTAGGGGGGAGGCCTACCCACACTGAAGCTTTCTTT. It is translated as CASSLGGRPTHTEAFF.

The V and J genes are TRBV20-1 and TRBJ1-5; D not resolved. CDR3 size: 9 residues. V dropped 2 bases and J dropped 15 bases, with 8 bases sitting between them. Germline V lookup: CDR1 DFQATT, CDR2 SNEGSKA (reference sequence). The CDR3 loop is CSARSVWHF. In nucleotides, the CDR3 is TGCAGTGCTAGATCCGTTTGGCATTTT.

The chain carries TRBV5-1 and TRBJ1-4, with D unresolved. Germline-derived CDR1 and CDR2 are SGHRS and YFSETQ. The CDR3 is 13 amino acids. Trimming removed 0 bases at V and 6 bases at J, with 6 bases between. CDR3 sequence (DNA): TGCGCCAGCAGCTTGGGCGGAGATGAAAAACTGTTTTTT. Residues: CASSLGGDEKLFF.

The chain is built from TRBV9 and TRBJ2-1; 14 positions agree with TRBD2. The CDR3 has 18 amino acids. V lost 4 bases to trimming and J lost 7 bases; unmatched junction nucleotides: 13. Germline CDR1 SGDLS, CDR2 YYNGEE. CDR3 in DNA: TGTGCCAGCAGCCAATATGCGGGACTAGCGGGAGAGGGTAATGAGCAGTTCTTC. The encoded protein is CASSQYAGLAGEGNEQFF.

The rearrangement uses TRBV7-9 and TRBJ1-4, with 7 bases fitting TRBD1. This CDR3 contains 15 residues. Looked up from germline, CDR1 is SEHNR and CDR2 is FQNEAQ (reference sequence). With V trimmed by 3 bases and J by 5 bases, 6 bases remained unmatched. CDR3 amino acids: CASSFLGTENEKLFF. CDR3 in DNA: TGTGCCAGCAGCTTTCTTGGGACAGAGAATGAAAAACTGTTTTTT.

The chain uses TRBV4-3 and TRBJ2-3; no clear D. The CDR3 totals 17 residues. CDR1 is LGHNA, CDR2 YSLEER, per germline. Between the trimmed V and J ends, which lost 1 base and 0 bases, there was a span of 14 bases. CDR3 nucleotides: TGCGCCAGCAGCCAAGCCCTCCTTCACTCTAGCACAGATACGCAGTATTTT. As protein: CASSQALLHSSTDTQYF.